The source of this T cell receptor beta chain is a study of blood T cell repertoires in COVID-19. Germline assignment: CDR1 SGHAT and CDR2 FQNNGV. The CDR3 has 16 residues. After removal of 3 bases from V and 2 bases from J, the junction contained 7 bases not matched to a gene. Assay: immunoSEQ multiplex PCR; the TCRdb copy retains only in-frame clones and omits some. This table holds some 45,000 clones, about 90% found once. V is TRBV11-2 and J is TRBJ2-7, with 10 bases lining up with TRBD2. The source is a man in his sixties or seventies with active COVID-19. The sample comprised peripheral blood. The DNA of the CDR3 is TGTGCCAGCAGCTTGGGAGAGCGGGGGGGAACCTACGAGCAGTACTTC. Encoded protein: CASSLGERGGTYEQYF.